The clone carrying this T cell receptor (beta chain) turned up a few times. The antigen is undetermined. The CDR3 runs 15 residues. V lost 5 bases to trimming and J lost 4 bases; unmatched junction nucleotides: 7. CDR1 MDHEN and CDR2 SYDVKM come from the germline V gene. Expressed TCRB transcripts were sequenced because the entire RNA isolate underwent reverse transcription. Each sample of naive, central memory or regulatory T cells had, on average, around 3.3 million reads. TCRdb keeps only in-frame clones here, not all; method: immunoSEQ multiplex PCR. The data contain fewer than 650,000 clones, around 15% of them singletons. This sample stems from a study of beta chain features in type 1 diabetes. Background on the study: No age, gender or cell yield differences were seen between patients and healthy donors. Study results and limitations: Individuals with type 1 diabetes displayed fewer insertions and more deletions at VDJ junctions.

The clonotype originates from a man aged 18 to 35 in good health. The V call is TRBV28, the J call TRBJ1-5; 8 bases are a match to TRBD1. Specimen: naive CD4+ T cells from blood. CDR3 sequence reads: CASSPGGLGNQPQHF. Written as DNA, the CDR3 is TGTGCCAGCAGTCCAGGGGGCCTAGGTAATCAGCCCCAGCATTTT.